This T cell receptor beta chain appears in the sequencing data of a study of identical twins. General study findings and limits: A partial confounding effect on zero-insertion analyses could come from invariant MAIT and iNKT cells.

TCRdb reprocessed the 5' RACE reads with MiXCR, giving one entry per CDR3 protein. The sample lists approximately 500,000 distinct CDR3 sequences, roughly 15% occurring once. The germline gives CDR1 SGHRS, CDR2 YFSETQ. The V and J ends lost 4 bases and 4 bases, in that order; junction bases with no gene match: 7. The CDR3 sequence is 16 residues long. This clonotype was found a few times. Antigen unknown. These data also formed part of another study, on yellow fever vaccine responses in identical twins.

The chain employs TRBV5-1 and TRBJ2-2; 10 nucleotides line up with TRBD1. The TCR comes from a woman aged 18-29 years in good health. The specimen sequenced was CD4+ T cells sorted from blood. CDR3 loop: CASSGAGTGATGELFF. The CDR3 DNA reads as TGCGCCAGCAGCGGGGCCGGGACAGGGGCCACCGGGGAGCTGTTTTTT. The entire variable domain, with the rest obtained from reference TRBV5-1 and TRBJ2-2, is as follows: KAGVTQTPRYLIKTRGQQVTLSCSPISGHRSVSWYQQTPGQGLQFLFEYFSETQRNKGNFPGRFSGRQFSNSRSEMNVSTLELGDSALYLCASSGAGTGATGELFFGEGSRLTVL.